The 19 T cell receptor beta chains in this list originate from one sample, sequenced in a study of memory CD4+ T cells and cytomegalovirus serostatus. The sort gate was single viable CD3+CD4+CD8-CD45RO+ cells for memory CD4+ T cells. Libraries were prepared by immunoSEQ multiplex PCR; TCRdb keeps only in-frame clonotypes and omits some of them. This table has 35,000 to 50,000 clones, over 70% appearing once. The sequencing sample was made of memory CD4+ T cells from blood. These receptors came from an adult in good health and CMV-seronegative.

The chain carries TRBV6-6 and TRBJ2-2, with TRBD1 matching over 7 bases. The J segment lost 4 bases and the V segment lost 6 bases, leaving 5 bases of the junction unmatched. Germline CDR1 reads MNHNY; CDR2 reads SVGAGI (reference sequence). The CDR3 contains 14 residues. CDR3 DNA sequence: TGTGCCAGCAGCAGAGGGACAGCCACCGGGGAGCTGTTTTTT. Encoded protein: CASSRGTATGELFF.

This clone has a handful of counts. The chain recombines TRBV28 with TRBJ1-1; a possible D gene is TRBD1 (5 bases). V shed 6 bases and J shed 12 bases, with 14 bases lying between them. CDR1 is MDHEN, CDR2 SYDVKM, per germline. The CDR3 loop spans 11 amino acids. CDR3 DNA: TGTGCCAGCAGCGGGGACGTAGATACTTTCTTT. Translation: CASSGDVDTFF.

This clone was found a few times. This sequence joins TRBV2 and TRBJ1-2; D is unclear. Between the trimmed V and J ends, which lost 11 bases and 3 bases, there was a span of 13 bases. Germline V gene sequence: CDR1 SNHLY, CDR2 FYNNEI. The CDR3 consists of 12 residues. CDR3 loop: CAGRGVDYGYTF. The CDR3 nucleotides read TGTGCCGGGCGGGGAGTTGACTATGGCTACACCTTC.

This clone has just one count. The rearrangement joins TRBV29-1 to TRBJ1-1; possibly TRBD1 for D (5 bases). This CDR3 has 13 residues. Trimming removed 2 bases at V and 5 bases at J, with 12 bases between. CDR1 is SQVTM, CDR2 ANQGSEA, per germline. The CDR3 DNA is TGCAGCGTTGAATTGGGGGGGTGGACTGAAGCTTTCTTT. It specifies CSVELGGWTEAFF.

A single count supports this clone. V gene TRBV7-3 combines with J gene TRBJ1-1; D unresolved. Germline V lookup: CDR1 SGHTA, CDR2 FQGTGA. The V and J ends lost 6 bases and 1 base respectively, with 12 bases between them. The CDR3 runs to 14 residues. The CDR3 DNA reads TGTGCCAGCAGACGGCTCACCGCGAACACTGAAGCTTTCTTT. It specifies CASRRLTANTEAFF.

Concerning this clone itself: Relative to the germline gene, one junction end is altered; a read error may explain this. This chain links TRBV7-7 with TRBJ2-3; D unclear. The germline V gene has CDR1 SSHAT and CDR2 FNYEAQ (reference sequence). There are 13 residues in the CDR3. As DNA, the CDR3 is TGTGCTAGCAGCCCCAGACCCACAGATACGCAGTATTTT. Protein product: CASSPRPTDTQYF.

A few counts support this clone. This chain connects TRBV30 to TRBJ1-2; D is uncertain. The CDR3 length is 15 residues. The V gene's germline CDR1 is GTSNPN and CDR2 SVGIG (reference sequence). Trimming shortened V by 2 bases and J by 0 bases, and 13 bases separated the two germline ends. The CDR3 coding sequence is TGTGCCTGGAGTATTCAGCGTAGACCTAACTATGGCTACACCTTC. It yields the protein CAWSIQRRPNYGYTF. Full variable domain (remainder filled in from reference TRBV30 and TRBJ1-2): SQTIHQWPATLVQPVGSPLSLECTVEGTSNPNLYWYRQAAGRGLQLLFYSVGIGQISSEVPQNLSASRPQDRQFILSSKKLLLSDSGFYLCAWSIQRRPNYGYTFGSGTRLTVV.

The chain uses TRBV2 and TRBJ1-2, with 7 bases lining up with TRBD1. Germline V CDR1 and CDR2: SNHLY, FYNNEI. Unmatched junction bases numbered 8, after V lost 6 bases and J lost 4 bases. The CDR3 is 14 amino acids. CDR3 sequence reads: CASRPDRVAYGYTF. DNA for the CDR3: TGTGCCAGCAGACCCGACAGGGTTGCCTATGGCTACACCTTC. The full variable domain, in which reference TRBV2 and TRBJ1-2 provide the parts outside the CDR3, is EPEVTQTPSHQVTQMGQEVILRCVPISNHLYFYWYRQILGQKVEFLVSFYNNEISEKSEIFDDQFSVERPDGSNFTLKIRSTKLEDSAMYFCASRPDRVAYGYTFGSGTRLTVV.

The rearrangement links TRBV21-1 to TRBJ1-5; TRBD1 reflects the table's D call only, with no check against the DNA. TRBV21-1 is annotated as a pseudogene. The CDR3 totals 16 residues. The CDR3 spells CAIPRDRPYSNQPQHF. The CDR3 region has the DNA TGTGCCATCCCGAGGGACAGGCCATATAGCAATCAGCCCCAGCATTTT.

This clone came up a few times. The V and J genes are TRBV20-1 and TRBJ2-5; unclear D gene. The CDR3 is 10 residues long. CDR1 DFQATT and CDR2 SNEGSKA come from the germline V gene (reference sequence). Trimming removed 6 bases from V and 1 base from J, with 3 bases in between. CDR3 bases: TGCAGTGCGCTCCAAGAGACCCAGTACTTC. Translated: CSALQETQYF.

This chain connects TRBV2 to TRBJ1-3; D gene uncertain. The germline V and J ends were trimmed by 6 bases and 3 bases, with 15 bases remaining between them. Germline V gives CDR1 SNHLY, CDR2 FYNNEI. The CDR3 runs 15 residues. CDR3: CASSPSRGGGNTIYF. The DNA of the CDR3 is TGTGCCAGCAGCCCGAGCCGGGGAGGTGGAAACACCATATATTTT. Based on the CDR3 plus reference TRBV2 and TRBJ1-3, the full variable domain is EPEVTQTPSHQVTQMGQEVILRCVPISNHLYFYWYRQILGQKVEFLVSFYNNEISEKSEIFDDQFSVERPDGSNFTLKIRSTKLEDSAMYFCASSPSRGGGNTIYFGEGSWLTVV.

The V call is TRBV5-5, the J call TRBJ1-4; no firm D call. V shed 0 bases and J shed 3 bases, with 3 bases lying between them. This CDR3 is 13 amino acids long. Looked up from germline, CDR1 is SGHKS and CDR2 is YYEKEE (reference sequence). Here the CDR3 DNA reads TGTGCCAGCAGCTTGGGGGCTAATGAAAAACTGTTTTTT. Protein sequence: CASSLGANEKLFF. The whole variable domain, filled in from reference TRBV5-5 and TRBJ1-4, reads DAGVTQSPTHLIKTRGQQVTLRCSPISGHKSVSWYQQVLGQGPQFIFQYYEKEERGRGNFPDRFSARQFPNYSSELNVNALLLGDSALYLCASSLGANEKLFFGSGTQLSVL.

This rearrangement joins TRBV29-1 to TRBJ2-3; 10 bases map to TRBD2. The V gene end was trimmed by 4 bases and the J gene end by 3 bases; junction bases not matched to a gene: 7. CDR3 length: 15 amino acids. Germline CDR1 SQVTM, CDR2 ANQGSEA. CDR3 coding DNA: TGCAGCGTTGGAGGGCTAGCGGGGGAAACAGATACGCAGTATTTT. This encodes CSVGGLAGETDTQYF.

The genes are TRBV15 and TRBJ2-1, with D uncertain. V dropped 5 bases and J dropped 3 bases, with 23 bases sitting between them. CDR3 size: 18 residues. Germline V gene data show CDR1 as LNHNV and CDR2 as YYDKDF (reference sequence). This CDR3 reads CATSSTTRRQVHYNEQFF. CDR3 DNA sequence: TGTGCCACCAGCTCTACTACAAGGCGGCAGGTTCACTACAATGAGCAGTTCTTC.

The V gene is TRBV5-1, the J gene TRBJ2-3; D unclear. Trimming took 4 bases from V and 1 from J, leaving 13 bases between them. Germline V gene data show CDR1 as SGHRS and CDR2 as YFSETQ. The CDR3 totals 15 residues. The CDR3 protein is CASSLRPLGTDTQYF. CDR3 coding DNA: TGCGCCAGCAGCCTCCGGCCCCTTGGCACAGATACGCAGTATTTT.

The chain carries TRBV19 and TRBJ1-5; D unclear. Looked up from germline, CDR1 is LNHDA and CDR2 is SQIVND (reference sequence). Deletions cut 3 bases from V and 1 base from J, with 10 bases between. This CDR3 has 15 residues. CDR3 loop: CASSMRGPSNQPQHF. CDR3 bases: TGTGCCAGTAGTATGAGAGGGCCCAGCAATCAGCCCCAGCATTTT.

The chain employs TRBV7-2 and TRBJ1-5; a weak D match, TRBD1 (5 bases). This CDR3 comprises 12 residues. V was pared by 7 bases and J by 4 bases, with 8 bases between. CDR1 and CDR2 from the germline V gene are SGHTA and FQGNSA. Here the CDR3 DNA reads TGTGCCAGCAATCGGGGGAATCAGCCCCAGCATTTT. Translation: CASNRGNQPQHF.

The genes are TRBV7-9 and TRBJ2-1; the match to TRBD2 covers 8 bases. The CDR3 is made up of 17 amino acids. V was pared by 5 bases and J by 4 bases, with 13 bases of the junction left unmatched. CDR1 and CDR2 (germline): SEHNR, FQNEAQ (reference sequence). CDR3 sequence: CASSNRSGRGEYNEQFF. The CDR3 nucleotides are TGTGCCAGCAGCAACCGGTCAGGGCGGGGGGAATACAATGAGCAGTTCTTC.

This clone came up a few times. The chain recombines TRBV6-1 with TRBJ1-2; D is uncertain. CDR3 size: 13 residues. V was shortened by 3 bases and J by 4 bases, with 9 bases between the two germline ends. Germline V CDR1 and CDR2: MNHNS, SASEGT. This CDR3 reads CASSDESLYGYTF. In nucleotides, the CDR3 is TGTGCCAGCAGTGATGAAAGCCTCTATGGCTACACCTTC.